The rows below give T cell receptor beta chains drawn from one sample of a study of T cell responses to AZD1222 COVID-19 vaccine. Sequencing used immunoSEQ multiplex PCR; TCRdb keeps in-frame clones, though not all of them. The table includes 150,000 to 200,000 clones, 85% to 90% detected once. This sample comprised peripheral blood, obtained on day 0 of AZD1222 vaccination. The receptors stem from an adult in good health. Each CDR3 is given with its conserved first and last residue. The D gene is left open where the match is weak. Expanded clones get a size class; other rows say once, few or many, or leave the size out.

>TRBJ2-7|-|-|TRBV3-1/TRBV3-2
TGTGCCAGCAGCCAGGCATTGACACTGCCGGACGAGCAGTACTTC
CASSQALTLPDEQYF
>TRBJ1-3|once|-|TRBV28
TGTGCCAGCAGAACTGAAGGGGGCTCTGGAAACACCATATATTTT
CASRTEGGSGNTIYF
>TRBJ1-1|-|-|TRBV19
TGTGCCAGTAGTATAGGGGCAGGGCTGTCTCCCAACACTGAAGCTTTCTTT
CASSIGAGLSPNTEAFF
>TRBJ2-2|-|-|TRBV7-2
TGTGCCAGCAGCTTAGACACTAAGAACACCGGGGAGCTGTTTTTT
CASSLDTKNTGELFF
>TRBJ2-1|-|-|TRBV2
TGTGCCACTCGACCCGGGCCCGACTCCTACAATGAGCAGTTCTTC
CATRPGPDSYNEQFF
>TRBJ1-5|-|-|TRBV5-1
TGCGCCAGCAGCCAGGGACCGGGCAATCAGCCCCAGCATTTT
CASSQGPGNQPQHF
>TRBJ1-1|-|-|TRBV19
TGTGCCAGTAGTTGGAAGGGAAACACTGAAGCTTTCTTT
CASSWKGNTEAFF
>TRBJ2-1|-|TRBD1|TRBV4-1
TGCGCCAGCAGCCATGCCGACAGGGAGAATGAGCAGTTCTTC
CASSHADRENEQFF
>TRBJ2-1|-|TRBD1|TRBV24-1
TGTGCTACCAGCCCCCGGGACAGGGTCTACAATGAGCAGTTCTTC
CATSPRDRVYNEQFF
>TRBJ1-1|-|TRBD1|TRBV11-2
TGTGCCAGCAGCGCCAGCCGCGGGACAGTGAACACTGAAGCTTTCTTT
CASSASRGTVNTEAFF
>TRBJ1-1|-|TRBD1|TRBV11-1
TGTGCCAGCAGCTTGACAGGGGGCGCTACGGCTTTCTTT
CASSLTGGATAFF
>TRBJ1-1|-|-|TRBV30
TGTGCCTGGAGCCGCCCGCGGGGCACTGAAGCTTTCTTT
CAWSRPRGTEAFF
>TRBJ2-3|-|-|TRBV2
TGTGCCAGCAGTGATCAGCGCGCCACAGATACGCAGTATTTT
CASSDQRATDTQYF
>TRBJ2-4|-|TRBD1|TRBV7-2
TGTGCCAGCAGCAGGGACAGGGAAGTACGGACAGCCAAAAACATTCAGTACTTC
CASSRDREVRTAKNIQYF
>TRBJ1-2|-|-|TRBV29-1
TGCAGCGTGGGGGATATTTTTAACTATGGCTACACCTTC
CSVGDIFNYGYTF
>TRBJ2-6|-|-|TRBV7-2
TGTGCCAGCAGCCCCTCTGGGGGATTCTCTGGGGCCAACGTCCTGACTTTC
CASSPSGGFSGANVLTF
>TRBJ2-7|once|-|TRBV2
TGTGCCAGCAGTGAAAGGACATCTGACGAGCAGTACTTC
CASSERTSDEQYF
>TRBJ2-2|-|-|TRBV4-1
TGCGCCAGCAGCCTTGCTATGCTGGGACCAGAGGAGCTGTTTTTT
CASSLAMLGPEELFF
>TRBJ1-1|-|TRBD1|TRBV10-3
TGTGCCATCAGAAAAAGGGACAGGGCGGACACTGAAGCTTTCTTT
CAIRKRDRADTEAFF
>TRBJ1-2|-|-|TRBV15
TGTGCCACCAGCAGAAGGGGGGAGGGCTATGGCTACACCTTC
CATSRRGEGYGYTF
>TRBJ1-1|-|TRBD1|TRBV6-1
TGTGCCAGCAGTGAAACAGGGGGTGTCACTGAAGCTTTCTTT
CASSETGGVTEAFF
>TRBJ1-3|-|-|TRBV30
TGTGCCTGGAGTGTACCAGGGAACGGAAACACCATATATTTT
CAWSVPGNGNTIYF
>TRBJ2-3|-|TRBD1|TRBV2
TGTGCCACCCGGACAGGGGATGGCTATGGAGATACGCAGTATTTT
CATRTGDGYGDTQYF
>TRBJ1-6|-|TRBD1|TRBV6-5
TGTGCCAGCAGTTTTCAAACAGGGGGAGGGAATTCACCCCTCCACTTT
CASSFQTGGGNSPLHF
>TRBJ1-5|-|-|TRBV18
TGTGCCAGCTCGCGGGGAGTGGGGGGTACCAATCAGCCCCAGCATTTT
CASSRGVGGTNQPQHF
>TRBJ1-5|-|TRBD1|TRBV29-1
TGCAGCGTTGCGACAGGGTTTAGCAATCAGCCCCAGCATTTT
CSVATGFSNQPQHF